This TCR beta chain was documented in a study (dated by TCRdb to the mid-2010s). Notes on the research overall: The study investigated the origins of HIV persistence in individuals who naturally controlled HIV infection.

The library was generated by 5' RACE. Sequencing was performed on an Illumina HiSeq 2000. In TCRdb, the public reads were trimmed at Q25 with fastp and aligned with MiXCR, with productive beta chains retained. Rows matching on CDR3 protein sequence are summarized as one entry with the most common DNA and genes. Recorded for this sample are about 840 distinct CDR3 sequences; 9.2% of them occurred a single time. The ten largest clones add up to roughly a quarter of the sample. Turning to this clonotype: Its antigen remains unidentified. Base qualities are not at hand, and no much larger clone is one base apart.

V is cut by 5 bases and J by 1 base, and the space between the germline ends is 9 bases. Counted from cysteine to phenylalanine, this CDR3 has 14 amino acids. Only the CDR3 DNA stays, 42 bases, in frame from base 1. The germline V gene provides CDR1 SGHAT and CDR2 FQNNGV. Sequencing input: total memory T cells from blood PBMCs. The cell subset or site label of this sample denotes: transitional memory CD4+ T cells. The TCR originated in a male donor with HIV. The rearrangement combines TRBV11-2 with TRBJ2-4; 6 matching bases give a weak D call of TRBD1. The nucleotide sequence is given as TGTGCCAGCAGCCCCGACAGGGCCAAAAACATTCAGTACTTC. The resulting protein is CASSPDRAKNIQYF.